This record covers a single T cell receptor (beta chain). CDR1 and CDR2 (germline): MNHEY, SMNVEV (reference sequence). Trimming took off 4 bases at V and 1 base at J, with 14 bases between the two ends. This CDR3 is 15 amino acids long. In TCRdb, the 5' RACE reads were re-called with MiXCR into one record per CDR3 protein. The sample holds roughly 56,000 distinct CDR3 sequences, approximately 11% seen once. This specimen belongs to a study of early T cells in non-severe SARS-CoV-2 infection. The chain links TRBV27 to TRBJ2-7; D perhaps matches TRBD2 (6 bases). The sample was whole blood. The sequence was obtained from an adult who was a healthcare worker with PCR-confirmed SARS-CoV-2 infection or an uninfected control (not recorded which). CDR3 sequence: CASSSSWDWSYEQYF. In nucleotides, the CDR3 is TGTGCCAGCAGTTCATCTTGGGACTGGTCCTACGAGCAGTACTTC.